This T cell receptor (beta chain) appears in the sequencing data of a study of T cell repertoires in cytomegalovirus infection. On the study more broadly: Well-studied HLA-B-restricted CMV epitopes were used in the study alongside recently identified HLA-C-restricted ones. From public TCR beta signatures came an indication of both CMV infection and matching HLA type.

One entry per CDR3 protein, called by TCRdb with MiXCR from the reads. The sample lists approximately 1,000,000 distinct CDR3 sequences, around 29% occurring once. This clonotype was seen ten or more times. Its antigen is unidentified. The V gene's germline CDR1 is SGHTA and CDR2 FQGTGA. This CDR3 is 16 amino acids long. Trimming removed 1 base from V and 2 bases from J; junction bases left unmatched: 1. Findings of the study overall: There were HLA-C-restricted CMV-specific TCR beta clonotypes dominating the ex vivo response. Of the TCR beta families, the public ones yielded a cumulative frequency that identified carriers of CMV plus the relevant HLA.

The source was cultured CD8+ T cells from PBMCs, collected from culture after CMV antigen stimulation. The sequence derives from a human donor in good health (CMV status not recorded). Some clones in this sample may be carry-over from other donors' samples. The chain links TRBV7-3 to TRBJ2-1, with 11 bases aligning to TRBD2. DNA of the CDR3: TGTGCCAGCAGCTTAAATAGCGGGGGGGCCTACAATGAGCAGTTCTTC. Amino acid sequence: CASSLNSGGAYNEQFF.